This TCR beta chain is drawn from a study of blood T cell repertoires in COVID-19. Study overall: Whether acute or convalescent, the COVID-19 samples came from the United States, Italy and Spain.

Assay used: immunoSEQ multiplex PCR; TCRdb lists only in-frame clones, some missing. The sample lists about 120,000 clones; 65% to 85% were seen once. V lost 4 bases, J lost 4 bases, and 6 bases stayed unmatched. Germline V gives CDR1 SGHRS, CDR2 YFSETQ. This CDR3 contains 15 residues. In this sample, this clone turned up once. This TCR derives from an older man with active or convalescent COVID-19. Input material: peripheral blood. The chain links TRBV5-1 to TRBJ2-5; 11 positions match TRBD2. This CDR3 is CASSASGGKGETQYF. CDR3 nucleotide sequence: TGCGCCAGCAGCGCTAGCGGGGGGAAAGGAGAGACCCAGTACTTC.